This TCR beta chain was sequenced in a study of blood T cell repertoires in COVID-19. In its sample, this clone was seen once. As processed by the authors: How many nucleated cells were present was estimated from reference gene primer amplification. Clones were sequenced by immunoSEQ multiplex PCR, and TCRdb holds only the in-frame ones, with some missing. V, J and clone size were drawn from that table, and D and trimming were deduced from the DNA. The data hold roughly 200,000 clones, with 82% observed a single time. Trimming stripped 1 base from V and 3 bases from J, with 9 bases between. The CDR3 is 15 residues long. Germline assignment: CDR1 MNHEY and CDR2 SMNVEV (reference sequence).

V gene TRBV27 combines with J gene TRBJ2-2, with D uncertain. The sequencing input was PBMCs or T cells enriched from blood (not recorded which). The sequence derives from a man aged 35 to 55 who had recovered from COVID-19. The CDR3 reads CASSLWLGDTGELFF. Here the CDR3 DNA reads TGTGCCAGCAGTTTATGGCTAGGCGACACCGGGGAGCTGTTTTTT.